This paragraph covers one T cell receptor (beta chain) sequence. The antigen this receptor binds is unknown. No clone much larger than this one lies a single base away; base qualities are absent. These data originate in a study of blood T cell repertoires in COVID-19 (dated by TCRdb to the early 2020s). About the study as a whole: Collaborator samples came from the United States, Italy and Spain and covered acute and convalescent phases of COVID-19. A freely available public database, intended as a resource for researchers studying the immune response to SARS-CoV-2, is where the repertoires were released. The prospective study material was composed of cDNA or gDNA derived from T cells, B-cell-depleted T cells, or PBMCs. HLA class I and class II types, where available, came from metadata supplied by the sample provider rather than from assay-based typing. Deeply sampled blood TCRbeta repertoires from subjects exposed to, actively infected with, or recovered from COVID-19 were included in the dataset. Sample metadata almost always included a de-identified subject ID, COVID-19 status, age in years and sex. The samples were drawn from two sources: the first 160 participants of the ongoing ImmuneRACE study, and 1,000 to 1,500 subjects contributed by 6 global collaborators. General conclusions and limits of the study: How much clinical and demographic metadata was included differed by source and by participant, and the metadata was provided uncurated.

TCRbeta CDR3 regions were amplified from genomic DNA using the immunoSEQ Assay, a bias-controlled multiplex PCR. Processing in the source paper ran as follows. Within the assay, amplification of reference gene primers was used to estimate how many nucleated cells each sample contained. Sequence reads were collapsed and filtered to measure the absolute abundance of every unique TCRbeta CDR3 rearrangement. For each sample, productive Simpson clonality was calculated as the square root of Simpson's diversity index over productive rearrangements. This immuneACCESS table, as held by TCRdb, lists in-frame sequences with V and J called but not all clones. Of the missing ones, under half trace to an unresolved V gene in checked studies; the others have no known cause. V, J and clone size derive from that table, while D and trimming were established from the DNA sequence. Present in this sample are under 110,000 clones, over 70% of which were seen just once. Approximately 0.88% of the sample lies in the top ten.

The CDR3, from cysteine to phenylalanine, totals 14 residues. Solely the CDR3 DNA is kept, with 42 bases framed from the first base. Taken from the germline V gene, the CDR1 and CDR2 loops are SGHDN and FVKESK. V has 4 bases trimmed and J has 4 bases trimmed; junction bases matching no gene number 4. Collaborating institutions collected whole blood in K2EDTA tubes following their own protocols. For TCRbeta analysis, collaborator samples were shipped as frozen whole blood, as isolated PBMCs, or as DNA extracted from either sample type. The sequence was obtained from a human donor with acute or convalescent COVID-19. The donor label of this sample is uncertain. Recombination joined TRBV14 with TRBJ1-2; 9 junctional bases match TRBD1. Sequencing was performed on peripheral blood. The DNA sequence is TGTGCCAGCAGCCCGGGACAGGGCGCCTATGGCTACACCTTC. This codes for CASSPGQGAYGYTF. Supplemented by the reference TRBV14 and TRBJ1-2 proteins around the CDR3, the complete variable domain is EAGVTQFPSHSVIEKGQTVTLRCDPISGHDNLYWYRRVMGKEIKFLLHFVKESKQDESGMPNNRFLAERTGGTYSTLKVQPAELEDSGVYFCASSPGQGAYGYTFGSGTRLTVV.